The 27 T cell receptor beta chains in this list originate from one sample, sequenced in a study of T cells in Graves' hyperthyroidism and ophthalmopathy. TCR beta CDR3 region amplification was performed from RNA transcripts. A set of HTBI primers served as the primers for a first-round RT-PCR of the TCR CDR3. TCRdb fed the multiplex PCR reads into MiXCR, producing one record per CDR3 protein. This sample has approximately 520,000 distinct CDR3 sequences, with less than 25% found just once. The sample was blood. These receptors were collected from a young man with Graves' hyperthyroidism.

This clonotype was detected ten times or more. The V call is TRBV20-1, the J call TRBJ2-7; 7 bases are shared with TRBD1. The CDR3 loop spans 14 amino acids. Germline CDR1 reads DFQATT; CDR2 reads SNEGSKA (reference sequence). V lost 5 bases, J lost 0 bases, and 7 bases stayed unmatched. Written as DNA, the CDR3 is TGCAGTGCTTCAGACCGGGACAGCTCCTACGAGCAGTACTTC. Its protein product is CSASDRDSSYEQYF.

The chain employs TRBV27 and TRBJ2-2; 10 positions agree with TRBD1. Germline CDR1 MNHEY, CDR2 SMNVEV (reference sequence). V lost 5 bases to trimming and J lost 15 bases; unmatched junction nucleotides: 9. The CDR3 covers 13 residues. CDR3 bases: TGTGCCAGCAGTACTCCGGGACAGGGGACCTTGTTTTTT. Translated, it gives CASSTPGQGTLFF.

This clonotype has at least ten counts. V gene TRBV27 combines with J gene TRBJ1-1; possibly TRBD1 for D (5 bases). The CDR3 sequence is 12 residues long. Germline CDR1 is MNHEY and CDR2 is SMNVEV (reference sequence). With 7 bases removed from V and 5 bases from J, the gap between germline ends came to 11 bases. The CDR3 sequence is CASKKWGTEAFF. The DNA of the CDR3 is TGTGCCAGCAAGAAGTGGGGGACTGAAGCTTTCTTT.

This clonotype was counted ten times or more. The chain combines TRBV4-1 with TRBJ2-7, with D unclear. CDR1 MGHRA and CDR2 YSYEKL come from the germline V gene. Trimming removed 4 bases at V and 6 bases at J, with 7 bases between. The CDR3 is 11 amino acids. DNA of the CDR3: TGCGCCAGCAGCCCGGGTTCCGAGCAGTACTTC. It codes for CASSPGSEQYF.

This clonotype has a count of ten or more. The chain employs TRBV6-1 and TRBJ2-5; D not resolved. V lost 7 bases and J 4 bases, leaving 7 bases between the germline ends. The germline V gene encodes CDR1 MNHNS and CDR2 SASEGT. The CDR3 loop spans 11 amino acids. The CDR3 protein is CASTWGETQYF. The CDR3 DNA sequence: TGTGCCAGCACGTGGGGAGAGACCCAGTACTTC.

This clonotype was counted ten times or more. The CDR3: CASSPGLGGYQETQYF. The CDR3, as DNA: TGTGCCAGCAGCCCGGGGCTAGGGGGGTACCAAGAGACCCAGTACTTC. The chain recombines TRBV12-3 or TRBV12-4 with TRBJ2-5; D assignment may be TRBD1 or TRBD2 (6 bases each). V lost 6 bases, J lost 0 bases, and 17 bases lay in between. CDR3 size: 16 residues.

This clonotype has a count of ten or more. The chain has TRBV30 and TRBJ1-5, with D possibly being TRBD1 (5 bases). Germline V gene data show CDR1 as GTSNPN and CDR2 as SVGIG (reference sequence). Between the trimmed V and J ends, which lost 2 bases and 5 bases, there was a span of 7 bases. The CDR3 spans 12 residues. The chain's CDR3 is CAWSLGDQPQHF. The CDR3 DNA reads TGTGCCTGGAGTCTAGGGGATCAGCCCCAGCATTTT.

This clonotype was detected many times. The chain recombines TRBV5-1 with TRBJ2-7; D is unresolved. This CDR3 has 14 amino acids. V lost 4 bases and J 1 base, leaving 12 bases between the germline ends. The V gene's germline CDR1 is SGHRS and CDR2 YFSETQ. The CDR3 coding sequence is TGCGCCAGCAGCGTTGGTTGGGGTTCCTACGAGCAGTACTTC. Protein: CASSVGWGSYEQYF.

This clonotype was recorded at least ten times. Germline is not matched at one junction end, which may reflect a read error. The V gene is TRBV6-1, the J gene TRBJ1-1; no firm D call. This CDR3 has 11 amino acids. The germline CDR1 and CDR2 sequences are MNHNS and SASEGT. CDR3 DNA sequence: TGCGCCAGCAGTGAGGTGGCTGAAGCTTTCTTT. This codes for CASSEVAEAFF.

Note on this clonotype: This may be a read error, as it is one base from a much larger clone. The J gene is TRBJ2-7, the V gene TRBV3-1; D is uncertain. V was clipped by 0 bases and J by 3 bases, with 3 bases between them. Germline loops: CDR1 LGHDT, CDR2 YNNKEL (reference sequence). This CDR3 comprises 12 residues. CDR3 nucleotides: TGTGCCAGCAGCCAAGATTTCTACGAGCAGTACTTC. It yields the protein CASSQDFYEQYF.

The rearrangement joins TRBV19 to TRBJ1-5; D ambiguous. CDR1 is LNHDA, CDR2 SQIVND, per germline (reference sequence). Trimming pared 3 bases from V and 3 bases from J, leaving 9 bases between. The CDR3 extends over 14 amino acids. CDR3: CASSIWSDNQPQHF. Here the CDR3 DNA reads TGTGCCAGTAGTATCTGGTCCGACAATCAGCCCCAGCATTTT.

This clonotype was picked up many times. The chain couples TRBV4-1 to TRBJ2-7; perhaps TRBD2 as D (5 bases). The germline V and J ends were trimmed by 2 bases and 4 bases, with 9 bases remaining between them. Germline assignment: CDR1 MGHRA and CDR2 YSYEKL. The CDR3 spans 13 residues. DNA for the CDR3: TGCGCCAGCAGCCAAAGTCCGGGGTACGAGCAGTACTTC. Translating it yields CASSQSPGYEQYF.

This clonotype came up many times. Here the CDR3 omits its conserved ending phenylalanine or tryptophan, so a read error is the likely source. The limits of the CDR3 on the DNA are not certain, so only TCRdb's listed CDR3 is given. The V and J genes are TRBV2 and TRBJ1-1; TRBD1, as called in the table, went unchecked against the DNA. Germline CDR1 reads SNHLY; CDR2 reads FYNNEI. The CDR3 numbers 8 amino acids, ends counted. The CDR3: CASSPGSE.

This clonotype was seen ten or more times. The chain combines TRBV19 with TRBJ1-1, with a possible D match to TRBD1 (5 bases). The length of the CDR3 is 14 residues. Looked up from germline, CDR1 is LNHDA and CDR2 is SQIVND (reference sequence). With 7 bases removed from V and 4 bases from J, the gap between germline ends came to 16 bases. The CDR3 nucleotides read TGTGCCAGTACCCATCCGACGGGGCGCACTGAAGCTTTCTTT. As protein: CASTHPTGRTEAFF.

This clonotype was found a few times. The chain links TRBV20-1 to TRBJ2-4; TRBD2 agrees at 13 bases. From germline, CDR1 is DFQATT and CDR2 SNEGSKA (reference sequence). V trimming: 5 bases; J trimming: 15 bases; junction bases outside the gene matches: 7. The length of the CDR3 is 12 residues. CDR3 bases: TGCAGTGCTGATACTAGCGGGGGGGCAGGGTACTTC. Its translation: CSADTSGGAGYF.

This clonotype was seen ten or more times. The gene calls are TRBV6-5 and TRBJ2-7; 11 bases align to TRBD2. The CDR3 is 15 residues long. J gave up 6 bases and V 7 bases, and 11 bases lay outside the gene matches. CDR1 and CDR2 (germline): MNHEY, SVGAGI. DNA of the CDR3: TGTGCCAGCAAGTTACTAGCGGGGGAGGTGGGCGAGCAGTACTTC. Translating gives CASKLLAGEVGEQYF.

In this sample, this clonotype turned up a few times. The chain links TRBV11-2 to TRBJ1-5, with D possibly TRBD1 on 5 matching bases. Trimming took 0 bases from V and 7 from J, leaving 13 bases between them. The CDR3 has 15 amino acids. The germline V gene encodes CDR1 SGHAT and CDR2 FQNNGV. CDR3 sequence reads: CASSLEGTGFQPQHF. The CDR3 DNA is TGTGCCAGCAGCTTAGAAGGTACAGGCTTCCAGCCCCAGCATTTT.

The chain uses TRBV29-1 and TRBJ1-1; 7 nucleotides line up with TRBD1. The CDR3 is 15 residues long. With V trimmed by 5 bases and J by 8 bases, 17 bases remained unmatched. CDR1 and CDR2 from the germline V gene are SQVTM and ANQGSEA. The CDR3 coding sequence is TGCAGCGTTTCGTCGGACAGGTTTCTCCAAGGGGAAGCTTTCTTT. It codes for CSVSSDRFLQGEAFF.

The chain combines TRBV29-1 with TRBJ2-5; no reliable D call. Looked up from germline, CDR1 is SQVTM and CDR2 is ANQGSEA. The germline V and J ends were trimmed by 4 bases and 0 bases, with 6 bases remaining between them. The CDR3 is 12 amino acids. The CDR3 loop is CSVVSNQETQYF. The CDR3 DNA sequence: TGCAGCGTTGTCTCGAACCAAGAGACCCAGTACTTC. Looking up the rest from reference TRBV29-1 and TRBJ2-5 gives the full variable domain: SAVISQKPSRDICQRGTSLTIQCQVDSQVTMMFWYRQQPGQSLTLIATANQGSEATYESGFVIDKFPISRPNLTFSTLTVSNMSPEDSSIYLCSVVSNQETQYFGPGTRLLVL.

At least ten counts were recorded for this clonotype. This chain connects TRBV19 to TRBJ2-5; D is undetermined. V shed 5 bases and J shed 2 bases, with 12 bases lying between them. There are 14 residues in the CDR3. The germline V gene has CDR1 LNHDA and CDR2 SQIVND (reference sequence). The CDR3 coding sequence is TGTGCCAGTAGTTTCTCGATAGGGCAAGAGACCCAGTACTTC. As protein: CASSFSIGQETQYF. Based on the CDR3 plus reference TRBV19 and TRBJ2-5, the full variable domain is DGGITQSPKYLFRKEGQNVTLSCEQNLNHDAMYWYRQDPGQGLRLIYYSQIVNDFQKGDIAEGYSVSREKKESFPLTVTSAQKNPTAFYLCASSFSIGQETQYFGPGTRLLVL.

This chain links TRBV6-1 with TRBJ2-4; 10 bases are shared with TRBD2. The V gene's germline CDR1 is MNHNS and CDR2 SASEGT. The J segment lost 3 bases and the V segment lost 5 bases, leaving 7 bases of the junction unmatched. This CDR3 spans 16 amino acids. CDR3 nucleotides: TGTGCCAGCAGTCAAGGACTAGCGGACCTCAAAAACATTCAGTACTTC. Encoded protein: CASSQGLADLKNIQYF.

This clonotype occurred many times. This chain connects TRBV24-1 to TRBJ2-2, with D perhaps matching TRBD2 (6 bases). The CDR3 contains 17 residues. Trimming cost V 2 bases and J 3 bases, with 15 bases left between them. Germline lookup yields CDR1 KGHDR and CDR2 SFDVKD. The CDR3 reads CATSDSGTWRDTGELFF. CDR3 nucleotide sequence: TGTGCCACCAGTGATTCCGGGACGTGGAGGGACACCGGGGAGCTGTTTTTT.

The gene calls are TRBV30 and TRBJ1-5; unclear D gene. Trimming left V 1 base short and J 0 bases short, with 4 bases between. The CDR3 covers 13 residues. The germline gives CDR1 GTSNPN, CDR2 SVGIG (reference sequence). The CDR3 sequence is CAWSGISNQPQHF. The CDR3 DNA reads TGTGCCTGGAGTGGGATTAGCAATCAGCCCCAGCATTTT.

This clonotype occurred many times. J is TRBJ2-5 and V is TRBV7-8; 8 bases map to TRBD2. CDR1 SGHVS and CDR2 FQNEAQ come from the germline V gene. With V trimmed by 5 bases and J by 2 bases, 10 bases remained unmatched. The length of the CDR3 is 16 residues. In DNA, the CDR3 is TGTGCCAGCAGCCTCGACCGGGGGGGTCGGCAAGAGACCCAGTACTTC. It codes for CASSLDRGGRQETQYF.

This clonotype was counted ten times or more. The CDR3 DNA is TGTGCCAGCACCCGCCGGGACAGGGAGGTCTATGGCTACACCTTC. As protein: CASTRRDREVYGYTF. The gene calls are TRBV2 and TRBJ1-2, with 9 nucleotides matching TRBD1. J gave up 4 bases and V 7 bases, and 10 bases lay outside the gene matches. The CDR3 is 15 amino acids. Germline V gene sequence: CDR1 SNHLY, CDR2 FYNNEI. Drawing the rest from reference TRBV2 and TRBJ1-2, the complete variable domain is EPEVTQTPSHQVTQMGQEVILRCVPISNHLYFYWYRQILGQKVEFLVSFYNNEISEKSEIFDDQFSVERPDGSNFTLKIRSTKLEDSAMYFCASTRRDREVYGYTFGSGTRLTVV.

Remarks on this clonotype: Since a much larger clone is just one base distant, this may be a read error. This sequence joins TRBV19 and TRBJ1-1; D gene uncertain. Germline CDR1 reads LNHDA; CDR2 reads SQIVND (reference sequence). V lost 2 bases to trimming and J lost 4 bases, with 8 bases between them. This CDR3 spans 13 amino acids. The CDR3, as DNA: TGTGCCAGTAGTATAAAGGCGATCACTGAAGCTTTCTTT. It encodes CASSIKAITEAFF.

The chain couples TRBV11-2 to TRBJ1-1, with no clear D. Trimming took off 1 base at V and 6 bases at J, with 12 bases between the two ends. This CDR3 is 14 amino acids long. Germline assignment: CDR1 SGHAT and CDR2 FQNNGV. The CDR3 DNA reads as TGTGCCAGCAGCTTAGCCAACCAGGTCCCTGAAGCTTTCTTT. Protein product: CASSLANQVPEAFF.